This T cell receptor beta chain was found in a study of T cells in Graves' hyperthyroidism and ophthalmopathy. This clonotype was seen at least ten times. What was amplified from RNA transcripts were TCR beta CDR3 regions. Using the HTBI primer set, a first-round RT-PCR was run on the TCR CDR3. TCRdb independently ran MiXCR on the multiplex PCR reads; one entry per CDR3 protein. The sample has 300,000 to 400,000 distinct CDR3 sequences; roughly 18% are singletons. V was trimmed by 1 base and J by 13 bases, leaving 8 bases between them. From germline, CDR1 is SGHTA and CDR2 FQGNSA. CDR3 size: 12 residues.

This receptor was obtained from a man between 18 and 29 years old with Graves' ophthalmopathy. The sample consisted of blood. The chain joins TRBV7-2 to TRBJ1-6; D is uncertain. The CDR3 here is CASSLDAGPLHF. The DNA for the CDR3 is TGTGCCAGCAGCTTAGACGCCGGGCCCCTCCACTTT.